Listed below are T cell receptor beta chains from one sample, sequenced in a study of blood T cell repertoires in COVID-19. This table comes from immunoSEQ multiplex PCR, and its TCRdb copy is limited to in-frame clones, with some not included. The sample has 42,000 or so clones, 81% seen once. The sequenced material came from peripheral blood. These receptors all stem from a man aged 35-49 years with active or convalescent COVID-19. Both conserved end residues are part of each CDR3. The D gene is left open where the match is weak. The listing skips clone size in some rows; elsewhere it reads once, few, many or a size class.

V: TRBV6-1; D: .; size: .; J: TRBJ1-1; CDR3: CASSEYPPTTAFF; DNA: TGTGCCAGCAGTGAATATCCCCCCACAACAGCTTTCTTT
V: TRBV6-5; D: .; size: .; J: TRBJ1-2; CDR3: CASSLVLNYGYTF; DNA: TGTGCCAGCAGTTTAGTCTTAAACTATGGCTACACCTTC
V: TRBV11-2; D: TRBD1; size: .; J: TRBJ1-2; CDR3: CASSAQGSGYGYTF; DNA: TGTGCCAGCAGCGCACAGGGGTCCGGCTATGGCTACACCTTC
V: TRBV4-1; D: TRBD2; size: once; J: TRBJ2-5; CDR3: CASSPAGTNQETQYF; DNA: TGCGCCAGCAGCCCTGCCGGGACTAACCAAGAGACCCAGTACTTC
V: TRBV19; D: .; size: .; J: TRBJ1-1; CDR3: CASSIGGGRGSGKAFF; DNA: TGTGCCAGTAGTATAGGGGGGGGCAGGGGCTCCGGCAAAGCTTTCTTT
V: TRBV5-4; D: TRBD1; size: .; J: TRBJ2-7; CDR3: CASSSGTGRAEQYF; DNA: TGTGCCAGCAGCTCAGGGACAGGACGGGCCGAGCAGTACTTC
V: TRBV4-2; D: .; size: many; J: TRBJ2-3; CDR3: CASSQGQEATDTQYF; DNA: TGTGCCAGCAGCCAAGGCCAGGAAGCAACAGATACGCAGTATTTT
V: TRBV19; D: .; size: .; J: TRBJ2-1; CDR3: CASSWANSEDNEQFF; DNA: TGTGCCAGTAGTTGGGCGAACTCGGAGGACAATGAGCAGTTCTTC
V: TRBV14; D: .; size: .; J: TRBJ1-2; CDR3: CASSQGTVYGYTF; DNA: TGTGCCAGCAGCCAAGGGACAGTCTATGGCTACACCTTC
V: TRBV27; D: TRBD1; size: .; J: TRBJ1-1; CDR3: CASSTGTANTEAFF; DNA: TGTGCCAGCAGTACCGGGACAGCGAACACTGAAGCTTTCTTT
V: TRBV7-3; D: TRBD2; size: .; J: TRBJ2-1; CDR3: CASSQRTSGVSYNEQFF; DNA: TGTGCCAGCAGCCAGAGGACTAGCGGGGTCTCCTACAATGAGCAGTTCTTC